Below, 30 T cell receptor beta chains from the same sample are listed, as sequenced in a study of vaccination effects on CD4 cells after COVID-19. The method was immunoSEQ multiplex PCR; TCRdb's version includes in-frame clones alone and lacks a portion of them. The sample includes fewer than 35,000 clones, 70% of them seen just once. Once cultured for roughly nine days, the cells underwent separation to obtain CD4+ T cells. Their recognized antigens are unknown. The sample in question was CD4+ T cells from PBMCs cultured without peptide, obtained before COVID-19 vaccination. The receptor set was obtained from a human donor who received a COVID-19 vaccine.

The gene calls are TRBV27 and TRBJ2-7; no clear D. The ends were cut back, 1 base at V and 9 bases at J, with 16 bases in the middle. This CDR3 has 14 amino acids. The germline V gene has CDR1 MNHEY and CDR2 SMNVEV (reference sequence). CDR3 residues: CASSLLYRLRGQYF. CDR3 DNA: TGTGCCAGCAGTTTATTATACCGCCTACGTGGGCAGTACTTC.

V is TRBV5-4 and J is TRBJ2-6, with D maybe TRBD1 (5 bases). Germline values: CDR1 SGHNT, CDR2 YYREEE (reference sequence). The CDR3 is 15 residues long. V gave up 1 base and J gave up 1 base, with 6 bases separating them. The CDR3 here is CASSLQGSGANVLTF. Written as DNA, the CDR3 is TGTGCCAGCAGCTTGCAGGGATCTGGGGCCAACGTCCTGACTTTC.

The gene calls are TRBV5-1 and TRBJ2-7; perhaps TRBD2 as D (6 bases). This CDR3 has 14 amino acids. V gave up 7 bases and J gave up 3 bases, with 17 bases separating them. Germline CDR1 and CDR2: SGHRS and YFSETQ. The CDR3 DNA sequence: TGCGCCAGCCGCATGGCAGCTAGCGACTACGAGCAGTACTTC. This encodes CASRMAASDYEQYF.

This clone was seen a few times. V is TRBV6-1 and J is TRBJ2-1; D gene ambiguous. The CDR3 is 14 amino acids. Germline lookup yields CDR1 MNHNS and CDR2 SASEGT. The ends were cut back, 3 bases at V and 6 bases at J, with 12 bases in the middle. The CDR3 reads CASSEGPEFNEQFF. DNA for the CDR3: TGTGCCAGCAGTGAGGGTCCGGAGTTCAATGAGCAGTTCTTC.

The chain is built from TRBV6-5 and TRBJ2-7; 7 nucleotides align to TRBD1. The germline CDR1 and CDR2 sequences are MNHEY and SVGAGI. This CDR3 has 15 residues. V was clipped by 6 bases and J by 3 bases; unmatched bases: 11. The CDR3 bases are TGTGCCAGCAGCGGAACAGGGGAGACACTCTACGAGCAGTACTTC. Translation: CASSGTGETLYEQYF.

The rearrangement joins TRBV2 to TRBJ1-3, with 7 nucleotides matching TRBD1. Trimming removed 5 bases from V and 2 bases from J; junction bases left unmatched: 6. The germline V gene encodes CDR1 SNHLY and CDR2 FYNNEI. The length of the CDR3 is 15 residues. This CDR3 is CASSIQGPTGNTIYF. CDR3 nucleotides: TGTGCCAGCAGTATACAGGGGCCCACTGGAAACACCATATATTTT.

By sample share, this clone is medium-sized (0.01 to 0.1%). The chain couples TRBV2 to TRBJ2-7, with D perhaps TRBD2 (5 bases). CDR3 size: 14 residues. With 4 bases removed from V and 3 bases from J, the gap between germline ends came to 13 bases. Germline loops: CDR1 SNHLY, CDR2 FYNNEI. CDR3 nucleotide sequence: TGTGCCAGCAGTGTGGGTCGGGGATACTACGAGCAGTACTTC. Protein sequence: CASSVGRGYYEQYF.

This clone came up a few times. The DNA of the CDR3 is TGCAGTGCTAGTACTAGCGGGAGCTTTCACGAGCAGTACTTC. Translation: CSASTSGSFHEQYF. The rearrangement joins TRBV20-1 to TRBJ2-7; 11 bases map to TRBD2. V dropped 3 bases and J dropped 5; count of bases not matched to a gene: 6. CDR1 and CDR2 from the germline V gene are DFQATT and SNEGSKA (reference sequence). The CDR3 loop spans 14 amino acids.

The genes are TRBV9 and TRBJ2-1; 10 nucleotides align to TRBD2. This CDR3 is 14 amino acids long. J gave up 6 bases and V 2 bases, and 2 bases lay outside the gene matches. CDR1 and CDR2 from the germline V gene are SGDLS and YYNGEE. The CDR3 DNA follows: TGTGCCAGCAGCGTTCTAGCGGGAGCCAATGAGCAGTTCTTC. Translation: CASSVLAGANEQFF.

This clone was recorded a few times. The chain has TRBV30 and TRBJ1-2; 7 positions agree with TRBD1. V dropped 0 bases and J dropped 4; count of bases not matched to a gene: 14. Per germline, CDR1 GTSNPN and CDR2 SVGIG (reference sequence). This CDR3 has 17 amino acids. Written as DNA, the CDR3 is TGTGCCTGGAGTGTCCCAGGGACAGCCAAACCCTTCTATGGCTACACCTTC. Its translation is CAWSVPGTAKPFYGYTF. The entire variable domain, with the rest obtained from reference TRBV30 and TRBJ1-2, is as follows: SQTIHQWPATLVQPVGSPLSLECTVEGTSNPNLYWYRQAAGRGLQLLFYSVGIGQISSEVPQNLSASRPQDRQFILSSKKLLLSDSGFYLCAWSVPGTAKPFYGYTFGSGTRLTVV.

This rearrangement joins TRBV2 to TRBJ2-7; D unresolved. The CDR3 spans 12 residues. The V end lost 5 bases, the J end lost 2 bases, and 7 bases lay between the germline ends. The germline V gene encodes CDR1 SNHLY and CDR2 FYNNEI. The CDR3 nucleotides are TGTGCCAGCAGTCCGAATACCTACGAGCAGTACTTC. It encodes CASSPNTYEQYF. Based on the CDR3 plus reference TRBV2 and TRBJ2-7, the full variable domain is EPEVTQTPSHQVTQMGQEVILRCVPISNHLYFYWYRQILGQKVEFLVSFYNNEISEKSEIFDDQFSVERPDGSNFTLKIRSTKLEDSAMYFCASSPNTYEQYFGPGTRLTVT.

Here the CDR3 DNA reads TGTGCCAGCAGCCTAACTAAGGGACTAGCAGACACCGGGGAGCTGTTTTTT. This gives the protein CASSLTKGLADTGELFF. The J gene is TRBJ2-2, the V gene TRBV11-2; TRBD2 matches at 9 bases. Trimming took 5 bases from V and 3 from J; bases not matched to a gene: 10. Germline V gene lookup returns CDR1 SGHAT and CDR2 FQNNGV. The CDR3 runs to 17 residues. Variable domain in full (rest from reference TRBV11-2 and TRBJ2-2): EAGVAQSPRYKIIEKRQSVAFWCNPISGHATLYWYQQILGQGPKLLIQFQNNGVVDDSQLPKDRFSAERLKGVDSTLKIQPAKLEDSAVYLCASSLTKGLADTGELFFGEGSRLTVL.

The rearrangement links TRBV10-3 to TRBJ1-1, with D possibly TRBD1 on 5 matching bases. V lost 3 bases, J lost 2 bases, and 13 bases lay in between. CDR1 and CDR2 (germline): ENHRY, SYGVKD. The CDR3 is 15 residues long. This CDR3 reads CAISDFGQGNTEAFF. Written as DNA, the CDR3 is TGTGCCATCAGTGATTTTGGCCAGGGAAACACTGAAGCTTTCTTT.

The chain has TRBV6-2 or TRBV6-3 and TRBJ2-3; TRBD2 matches at 7 bases. V lost 4 bases and J lost 6; bases outside the gene matches: 13. This CDR3 contains 16 residues. Germline-derived CDR1 and CDR2 are MNHEY and SVGEGT. The CDR3 here is CASSLVAGHMVDTQYF. For the CDR3, the DNA is TGTGCCAGCAGTTTAGTAGCGGGCCATATGGTGGATACGCAGTATTTT.

The V call is TRBV7-2, the J call TRBJ2-1, with TRBD1 identical over 7 bases. Germline V gene lookup returns CDR1 SGHTA and CDR2 FQGNSA. CDR3 length equals 16 residues. V was clipped by 1 base and J by 2 bases; unmatched bases: 5. The CDR3 bases are TGTGCCAGCAGCTTAGACTCGACAGGGCCCTACAATGAGCAGTTCTTC. Translating it yields CASSLDSTGPYNEQFF.

The V call is TRBV5-4, the J call TRBJ1-2; TRBD1 aligns across 8 bases. Germline CDR1 and CDR2: SGHNT and YYREEE (reference sequence). The trim removed 0 bases at V and 1 base at J, leaving 2 bases unmatched. The CDR3 is 15 residues long. CDR3 DNA sequence: TGTGCCAGCAGCTTGGGGACAGGGAGTAACTATGGCTACACCTTC. Its protein is CASSLGTGSNYGYTF.

This chain links TRBV2 with TRBJ1-1; D call uncertain. Deletions cut 6 bases from V and 3 bases from J, with 14 bases between. The V gene's germline CDR1 is SNHLY and CDR2 FYNNEI. CDR3 length equals 14 residues. The CDR3 nucleotides read TGTGCCAGCAGCTTGGACCGACTACACACTGAAGCTTTCTTT. Translated: CASSLDRLHTEAFF. Filled out from reference TRBV2 and TRBJ1-1, the complete variable domain reads EPEVTQTPSHQVTQMGQEVILRCVPISNHLYFYWYRQILGQKVEFLVSFYNNEISEKSEIFDDQFSVERPDGSNFTLKIRSTKLEDSAMYFCASSLDRLHTEAFFGQGTRLTVV.

The chain couples TRBV4-1 to TRBJ1-1, with D unclear. The CDR3 has 14 residues. V lost 0 bases and J 1 base, leaving 6 bases between the germline ends. Germline V gene data show CDR1 as MGHRA and CDR2 as YSYEKL. Written as DNA, the CDR3 is TGCGCCAGCAGCCAAGACAGCTCGAACACTGAAGCTTTCTTT. Protein sequence: CASSQDSSNTEAFF.

The V call is TRBV9, the J call TRBJ1-1; D gene unclear. Between the trimmed V and J ends, which lost 4 bases and 4 bases, there was a span of 17 bases. Looked up from germline, CDR1 is SGDLS and CDR2 is YYNGEE. There are 15 residues in the CDR3. The CDR3 DNA is TGTGCCAGCAGCACCCGACCCAATTCGGGCACTGAAGCTTTCTTT. This gives the protein CASSTRPNSGTEAFF.

The gene calls are TRBV6-2 or TRBV6-3 and TRBJ1-1; D might be TRBD1 (5 bases). This CDR3 is built from 14 residues. The germline CDR1 and CDR2 sequences are MNHEY and SVGEGT. V was cut by 5 bases and J by 1 base, with 11 bases left in between. The CDR3: CASSPRRGNTEAFF. The CDR3 DNA follows: TGTGCCAGCAGTCCCAGGAGGGGGAACACTGAAGCTTTCTTT.

The chain couples TRBV5-1 to TRBJ2-1; 10 nucleotides match TRBD2. V gave up 0 bases and J gave up 0 bases; unmatched junction bases: 9. Germline V lookup: CDR1 SGHRS, CDR2 YFSETQ. The CDR3 is 19 residues long. CDR3 in amino acids: CASSLDFGLAAISYNEQFF. CDR3 coding DNA: TGCGCCAGCAGCTTGGACTTCGGACTAGCGGCGATCTCCTACAATGAGCAGTTCTTC.

In this sample, this clone turned up a few times. The chain joins TRBV10-3 to TRBJ1-5; no firm D call. V was pared by 5 bases and J by 3 bases, with 5 bases between. CDR1 is ENHRY and CDR2 is SYGVKD in the germline V gene. This CDR3 is built from 12 residues. The CDR3 reads CAISTPNQPQHF. The CDR3 region has the DNA TGTGCCATCAGTACACCCAATCAGCCCCAGCATTTT.

The chain joins TRBV4-1 to TRBJ2-5, with D perhaps matching TRBD1 (5 bases). This CDR3 comprises 15 residues. The V end lost 2 bases, the J end lost 2 bases, and 12 bases lay between the germline ends. Germline V CDR1 and CDR2: MGHRA, YSYEKL. In DNA form, the CDR3 reads TGCGCCAGCAGCCAAAAATCGACAGTACAAGAGACCCAGTACTTC. As protein: CASSQKSTVQETQYF.

V is TRBV7-9 and J is TRBJ2-7; the D is unclear. The CDR3 contains 16 residues. V was shortened by 1 base and J by 2 bases, with 15 bases between the two germline ends. CDR1 SEHNR and CDR2 FQNEAQ come from the germline V gene (reference sequence). In DNA, the CDR3 is TGTGCCAGCAGCTTAGTTGTCGGGCCACCGGCCTACGAGCAGTACTTC. It specifies CASSLVVGPPAYEQYF. Full variable domain (missing parts from reference TRBV7-9 and TRBJ2-7): DTGVSQNPRHKITKRGQNVTFRCDPISEHNRLYWYRQTLGQGPEFLTYFQNEAQLEKSRLLSDRFSAERPKGSFSTLEIQRTEQGDSAMYLCASSLVVGPPAYEQYFGPGTRLTVT.

The chain has TRBV21-1 and TRBJ2-1; the D call in the table, TRBD2, was not verified against the DNA. TRBV21-1 has pseudogene status. This CDR3 has 16 residues. The CDR3 DNA follows: TGTGCCAGCAGCAGGTTTTCCCGGGGAAAGTACAATGAGCAGTTCTTC. It translates to CASSRFSRGKYNEQFF.

This clone showed up just once. This chain connects TRBV30 to TRBJ1-5; no clear D gene. Trimming took 1 base from V and 5 from J, leaving 9 bases between them. The CDR3 consists of 13 residues. In germline, CDR1 is GTSNPN, CDR2 SVGIG (reference sequence). DNA of the CDR3: TGTGCCTGGAGTGCTAATTCAGATCAGCCCCAGCATTTT. It codes for CAWSANSDQPQHF.

This rearrangement joins TRBV3-1 (or the pseudogene TRBV3-2) to TRBJ2-3; the match to TRBD2 covers 13 bases. V shed 3 bases, J shed 1 base, and the junction held 10 bases outside the gene matches. Germline CDR1 reads LGHDT; CDR2 reads YNNKEL (reference sequence). CDR3 length: 19 amino acids. This CDR3 reads CASSQGGLAGLWGTDTQYF. The CDR3 DNA reads as TGTGCCAGCAGCCAGGGGGGACTAGCGGGATTGTGGGGCACAGATACGCAGTATTTT.

The chain uses TRBV2 and TRBJ2-1; possible D gene TRBD2, 5 bases. Germline CDR1 reads SNHLY; CDR2 reads FYNNEI. This CDR3 is 16 amino acids long. Trimming took 4 bases from V and 0 from J, leaving 13 bases between them. The CDR3 DNA reads as TGTGCCAGCAGTGTAATAATAGGGAGCTCCTACAATGAGCAGTTCTTC. Translating it yields CASSVIIGSSYNEQFF.

The chain combines TRBV11-2 with TRBJ2-1; D unresolved. The CDR3 is made up of 16 amino acids. V lost 0 bases and J lost 7, with 16 bases in between. Germline V CDR1 and CDR2: SGHAT, FQNNGV. CDR3 sequence (DNA): TGTGCCAGCAGCTTAGATGGGTTGGGAACGACAAATGAGCAGTTCTTC. As protein: CASSLDGLGTTNEQFF.

This clone was detected a few times. This rearrangement joins TRBV19 to TRBJ1-1; the D gene is possibly TRBD1 (5 bases). Germline V gene lookup returns CDR1 LNHDA and CDR2 SQIVND (reference sequence). The CDR3 is 15 amino acids. V shed 4 bases and J shed 0 bases, with 12 bases lying between them. CDR3 in DNA: TGTGCCAGTAGTACCCAGACAGCCGTGAACACTGAAGCTTTCTTT. Its protein product is CASSTQTAVNTEAFF. Full variable domain (rest looked up from reference TRBV19 and TRBJ1-1): DGGITQSPKYLFRKEGQNVTLSCEQNLNHDAMYWYRQDPGQGLRLIYYSQIVNDFQKGDIAEGYSVSREKKESFPLTVTSAQKNPTAFYLCASSTQTAVNTEAFFGQGTRLTVV.